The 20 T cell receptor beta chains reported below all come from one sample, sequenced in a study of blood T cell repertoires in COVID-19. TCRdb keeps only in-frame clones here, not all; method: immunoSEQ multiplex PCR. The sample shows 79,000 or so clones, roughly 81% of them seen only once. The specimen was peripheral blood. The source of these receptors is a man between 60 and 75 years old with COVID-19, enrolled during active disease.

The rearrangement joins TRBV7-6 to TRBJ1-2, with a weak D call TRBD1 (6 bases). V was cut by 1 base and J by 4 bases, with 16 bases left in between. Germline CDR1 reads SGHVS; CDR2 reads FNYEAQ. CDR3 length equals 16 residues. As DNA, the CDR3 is TGTGCCAGCAGCTTAGTGGATTCAGGGGATGGCTATGGCTACACCTTC. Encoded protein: CASSLVDSGDGYGYTF.

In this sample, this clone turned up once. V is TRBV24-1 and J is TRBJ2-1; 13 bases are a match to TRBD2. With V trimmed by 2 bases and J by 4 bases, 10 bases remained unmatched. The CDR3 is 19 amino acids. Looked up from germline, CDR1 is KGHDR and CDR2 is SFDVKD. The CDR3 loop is CATSDSLWTSGSGYNEQFF. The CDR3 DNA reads TGTGCCACCAGTGATTCGTTATGGACTAGCGGGAGTGGGTACAATGAGCAGTTCTTC.

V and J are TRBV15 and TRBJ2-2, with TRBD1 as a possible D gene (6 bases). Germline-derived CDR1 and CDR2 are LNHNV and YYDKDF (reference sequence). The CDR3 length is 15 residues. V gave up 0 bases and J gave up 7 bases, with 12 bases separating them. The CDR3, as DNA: TGTGCCACCAGCAGAGATGCAGGGGTTGACGGGGAGCTGTTTTTT. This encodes CATSRDAGVDGELFF.

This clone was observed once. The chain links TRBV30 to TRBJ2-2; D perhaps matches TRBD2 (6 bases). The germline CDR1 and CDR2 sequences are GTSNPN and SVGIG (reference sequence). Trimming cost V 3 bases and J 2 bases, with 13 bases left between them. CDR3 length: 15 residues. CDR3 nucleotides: TGTGCCTGGAGGGCTGACGGGAGCAACACCGGGGAGCTGTTTTTT. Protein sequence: CAWRADGSNTGELFF.

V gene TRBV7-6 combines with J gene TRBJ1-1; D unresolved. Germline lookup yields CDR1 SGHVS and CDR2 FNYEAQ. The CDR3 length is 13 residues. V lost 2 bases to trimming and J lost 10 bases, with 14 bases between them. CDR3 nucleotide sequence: TGTGCCAGCAGCTTAATCCTTGGGGAGATAGCTTTCTTT. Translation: CASSLILGEIAFF.

CDR3 bases: TGTGCCAGCTCGATGGGATACCGGGACTTTAGCTCCTACAATGAGCAGTTCTTC. Its translation: CASSMGYRDFSSYNEQFF. The chain combines TRBV18 with TRBJ2-1, with a tentative D call TRBD2 (6 bases). Trimming shortened V by 6 bases and J by 0 bases, and 21 bases separated the two germline ends. CDR1 and CDR2 (germline): KGHSH, LQKENI. This CDR3 has 18 amino acids. The full variable domain, with the rest looked up from reference TRBV18 and TRBJ2-1, is NAGVMQNPRHLVRRRGQEARLRCSPMKGHSHVYWYRQLPEEGLKFMVYLQKENIIDESGMPKERFSAEFPKEGPSILRIQQVVRGDSAAYFCASSMGYRDFSSYNEQFFGPGTRLTVL.

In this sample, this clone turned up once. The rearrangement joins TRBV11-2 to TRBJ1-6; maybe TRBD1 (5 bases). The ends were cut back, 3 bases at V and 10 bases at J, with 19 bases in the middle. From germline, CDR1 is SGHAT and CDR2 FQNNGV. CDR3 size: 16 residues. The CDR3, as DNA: TGTGCCAGCAGCTTTTCCCCGACAGCCGATAGCTCACCCCTCCACTTT. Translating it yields CASSFSPTADSSPLHF.

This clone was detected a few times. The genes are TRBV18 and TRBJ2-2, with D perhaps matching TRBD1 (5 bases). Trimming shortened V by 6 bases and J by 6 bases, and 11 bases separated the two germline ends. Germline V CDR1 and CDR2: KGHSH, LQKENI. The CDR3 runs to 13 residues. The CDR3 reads CASSTDIAGELFF. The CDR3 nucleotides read TGTGCCAGCTCGACGGACATCGCCGGGGAGCTGTTTTTT.

The CDR3, as DNA: TGTGCCAGCAGCCGGGTAGGGGTTAGCACAGATACGCAGTATTTT. Protein sequence: CASSRVGVSTDTQYF. The V call is TRBV14, the J call TRBJ2-3, with D possibly matching TRBD1 (5 bases). Trimming shortened V by 4 bases and J by 0 bases, and 11 bases separated the two germline ends. Germline CDR1 is SGHDN and CDR2 is FVKESK. The CDR3 is made up of 15 amino acids.

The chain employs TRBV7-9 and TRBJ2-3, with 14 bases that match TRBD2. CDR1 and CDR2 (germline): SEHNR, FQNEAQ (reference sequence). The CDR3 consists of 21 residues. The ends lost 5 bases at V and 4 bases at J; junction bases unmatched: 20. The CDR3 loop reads CASSKTPGSTSGGAGADTQYF. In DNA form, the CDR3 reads TGTGCCAGCAGCAAGACCCCCGGGTCGACTAGCGGGGGGGCCGGGGCAGATACGCAGTATTTT.

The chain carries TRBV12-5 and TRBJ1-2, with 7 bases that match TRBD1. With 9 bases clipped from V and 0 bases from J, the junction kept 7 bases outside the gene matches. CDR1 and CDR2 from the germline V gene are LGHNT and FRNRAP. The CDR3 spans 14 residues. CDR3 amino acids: CARGQINANYGYTF. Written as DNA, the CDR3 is TGTGCTAGGGGACAGATCAACGCTAACTATGGCTACACCTTC.

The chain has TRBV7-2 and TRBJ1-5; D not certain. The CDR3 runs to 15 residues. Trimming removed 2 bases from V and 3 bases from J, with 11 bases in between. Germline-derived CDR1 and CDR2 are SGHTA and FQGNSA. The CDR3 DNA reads TGTGCCAGCAGCTTAAGCCGGGATCACAATCAGCCCCAGCATTTT. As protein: CASSLSRDHNQPQHF.

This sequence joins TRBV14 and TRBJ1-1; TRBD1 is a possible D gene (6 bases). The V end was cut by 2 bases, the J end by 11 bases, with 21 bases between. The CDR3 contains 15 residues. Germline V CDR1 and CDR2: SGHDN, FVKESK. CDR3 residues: CASSQLTGPYSGAFF. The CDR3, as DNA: TGTGCCAGCAGCCAACTGACAGGCCCGTACTCGGGGGCTTTCTTT.

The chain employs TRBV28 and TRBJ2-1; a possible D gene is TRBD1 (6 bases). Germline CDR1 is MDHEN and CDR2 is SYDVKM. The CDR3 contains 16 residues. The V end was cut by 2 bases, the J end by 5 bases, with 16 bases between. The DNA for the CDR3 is TGTGCCAGCAGTTTACGGAACAGGGTCTGGCACAATGAGCAGTTCTTC. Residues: CASSLRNRVWHNEQFF.

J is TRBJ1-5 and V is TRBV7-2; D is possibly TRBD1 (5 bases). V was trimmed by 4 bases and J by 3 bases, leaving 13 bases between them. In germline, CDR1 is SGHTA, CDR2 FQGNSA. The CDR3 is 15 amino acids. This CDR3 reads CASSSRQSHNQPQHF. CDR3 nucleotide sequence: TGTGCCAGCAGCTCCAGACAGAGCCACAATCAGCCCCAGCATTTT. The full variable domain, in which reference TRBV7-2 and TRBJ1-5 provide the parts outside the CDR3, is GAGVSQSPSNKVTEKGKDVELRCDPISGHTALYWYRQSLGQGLEFLIYFQGNSAPDKSGLPSDRFSAERTGGSVSTLTIQRTQQEDSAVYLCASSSRQSHNQPQHFGDGTRLSIL.

This chain's CDR3 is CASSQEASSYEQYF. The CDR3 region has the DNA TGTGCCAGCAGCCAAGAGGCCAGCTCCTACGAGCAGTACTTC. The V and J genes are TRBV3-1 (or the pseudogene TRBV3-2) and TRBJ2-7; D call uncertain. The CDR3 runs 14 residues. The germline CDR1 and CDR2 sequences are LGHDT and YNNKEL (reference sequence). V dropped 0 bases and J dropped 0 bases, with 6 bases sitting between them.

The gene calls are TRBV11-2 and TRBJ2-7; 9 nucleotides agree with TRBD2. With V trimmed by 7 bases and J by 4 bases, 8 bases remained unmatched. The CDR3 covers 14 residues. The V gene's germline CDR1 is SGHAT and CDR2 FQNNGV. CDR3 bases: TGTGCCAGCACCCCGGGACTAGCTACTTACGAGCAGTACTTC. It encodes CASTPGLATYEQYF.

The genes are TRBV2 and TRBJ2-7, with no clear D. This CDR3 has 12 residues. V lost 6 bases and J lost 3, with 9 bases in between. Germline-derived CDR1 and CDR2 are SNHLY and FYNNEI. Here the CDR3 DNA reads TGTGCCAGCAGAGCCTTAGACTACGAGCAGTACTTC. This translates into CASRALDYEQYF.

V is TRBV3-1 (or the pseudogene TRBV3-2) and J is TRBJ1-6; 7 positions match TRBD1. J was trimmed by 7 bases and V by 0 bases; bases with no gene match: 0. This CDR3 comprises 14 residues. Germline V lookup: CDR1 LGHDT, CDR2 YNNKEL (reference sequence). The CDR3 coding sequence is TGTGCCAGCAGCCAAGAGACAGGGAATTCACCCCTCCACTTT. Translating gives CASSQETGNSPLHF.

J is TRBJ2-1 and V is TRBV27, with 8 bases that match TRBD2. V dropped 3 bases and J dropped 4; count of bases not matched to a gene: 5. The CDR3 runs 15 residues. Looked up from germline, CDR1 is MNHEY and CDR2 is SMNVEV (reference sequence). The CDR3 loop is CASSFVVAGYNEQFF. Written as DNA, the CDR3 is TGTGCCAGCAGTTTTGTTGTAGCGGGGTACAATGAGCAGTTCTTC.